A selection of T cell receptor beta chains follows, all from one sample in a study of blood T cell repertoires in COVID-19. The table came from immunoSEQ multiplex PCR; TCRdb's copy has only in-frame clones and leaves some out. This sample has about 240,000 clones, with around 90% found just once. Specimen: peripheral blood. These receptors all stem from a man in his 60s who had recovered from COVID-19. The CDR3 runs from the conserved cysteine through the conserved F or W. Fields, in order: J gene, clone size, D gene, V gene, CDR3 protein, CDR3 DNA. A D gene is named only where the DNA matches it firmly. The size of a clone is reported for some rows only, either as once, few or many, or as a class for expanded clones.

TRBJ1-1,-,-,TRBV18,CASSPQGENTEAFF,TGTGCCAGCTCACCACAGGGAGAGAACACTGAAGCTTTCTTT
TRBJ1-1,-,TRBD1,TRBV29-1,CSVAALGQVFREAFF,TGCAGCGTGGCAGCCCTGGGACAGGTTTTTCGCGAAGCTTTCTTT
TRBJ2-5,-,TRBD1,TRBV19,CASSKGQGLIETQYF,TGTGCCAGTAGTAAAGGACAGGGTTTGATAGAGACCCAGTACTTC
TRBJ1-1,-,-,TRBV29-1,CSVIRRSRKGTEAFF,TGCAGCGTTATTAGGCGATCCCGAAAGGGGACTGAAGCTTTCTTT
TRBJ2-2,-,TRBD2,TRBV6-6,CASSPSGLGTGELFF,TGTGCCAGCAGCCCCTCGGGACTAGGCACCGGGGAGCTGTTTTTT
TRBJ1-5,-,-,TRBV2,CASSPSTTNQPQHF,TGTGCCAGCAGCCCTAGCACGACCAATCAGCCCCAGCATTTT
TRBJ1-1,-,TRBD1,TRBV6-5,CASSRTGQGVAFF,TGTGCCAGCAGTCGAACCGGACAGGGAGTGGCTTTCTTT
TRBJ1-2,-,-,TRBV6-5,CASSQTDFGGYTF,TGTGCCAGCAGTCAAACTGACTTCGGCGGCTACACCTTC
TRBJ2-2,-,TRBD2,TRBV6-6,CASSRTSGEANTGELFF,TGTGCCAGCAGTCGGACTAGCGGGGAGGCGAACACCGGGGAGCTGTTTTTT
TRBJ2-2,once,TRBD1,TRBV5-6,CASSMRTGRKTGELFF,TGTGCCAGCAGCATGCGGACAGGGAGGAAGACCGGGGAGCTGTTTTTT
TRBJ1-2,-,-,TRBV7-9,CASSLARGSYGYTF,TGTGCCAGCAGCTTAGCCAGGGGCAGCTATGGCTACACCTTC
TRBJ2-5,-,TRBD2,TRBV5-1,CASSSYLPSGEETQYF,TGCGCCAGCAGCTCCTACCTACCTAGCGGAGAAGAGACCCAGTACTTC
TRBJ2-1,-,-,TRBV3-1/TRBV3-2,CASSQARYEQFF,TGTGCCAGCAGCCAAGCGAGATATGAGCAGTTCTTC
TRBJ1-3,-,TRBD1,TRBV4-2,CASSQERVGGQFGNTIYF,TGTGCCAGCAGCCAAGAAAGGGTAGGGGGACAGTTCGGAAACACCATATATTTT
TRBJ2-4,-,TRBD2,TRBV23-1,CASSRGVDVGLAGRHKNIQYF,TGCGCCAGCAGTCGGGGCGTCGACGTAGGACTAGCGGGGAGGCACAAAAACATTCAGTACTTC
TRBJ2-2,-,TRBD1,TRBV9,CASSVLWDRATGELFF,TGTGCCAGCAGCGTACTCTGGGACAGGGCCACCGGGGAGCTGTTTTTT
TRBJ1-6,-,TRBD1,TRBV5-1,CASSFDRAPLHF,TGCGCCAGCAGTTTCGACAGGGCACCCCTCCACTTT
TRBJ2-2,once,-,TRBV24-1,CATRALSSTGELFF,TGTGCCACCCGTGCTCTCAGTTCCACCGGGGAGCTGTTTTTT
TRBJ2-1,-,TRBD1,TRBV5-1,CASSLAPRTGRNEQFF,TGCGCCAGCAGCTTGGCCCCGAGGACAGGGAGGAATGAGCAGTTCTTC
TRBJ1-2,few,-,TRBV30,CAWSVLGGYTF,TGTGCCTGGAGTGTACTCGGTGGCTACACCTTC
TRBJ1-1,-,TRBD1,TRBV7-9,CASSLGTGSGYTEAFF,TGTGCCAGCAGCTTAGGGACAGGGTCCGGGTACACTGAAGCTTTCTTT
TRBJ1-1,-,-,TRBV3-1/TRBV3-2,CASSLKSTEAFF,TGTGCCAGCAGCCTAAAGAGCACTGAAGCTTTCTTT
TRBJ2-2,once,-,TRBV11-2,CASSSYRDYTGELFF,TGTGCCAGCAGCTCGTACAGGGATTACACCGGGGAGCTGTTTTTT
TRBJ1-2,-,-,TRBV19,CASSLLGGGIEGYTF,TGTGCCAGTAGCCTGCTTGGGGGGGGAATTGAAGGCTACACCTTC
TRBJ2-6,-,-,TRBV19,CASSDRTLSGANVLTF,TGTGCCAGTTCGGACAGAACCCTCTCTGGGGCCAACGTCCTGACTTTC
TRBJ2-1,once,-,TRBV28,CASSLDRTFYNEQFF,TGTGCCAGCAGTTTGGACAGAACCTTCTACAATGAGCAGTTCTTC
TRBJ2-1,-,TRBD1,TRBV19,CASRDRGHNEQFF,TGTGCCAGTAGAGACAGGGGCCACAATGAGCAGTTCTTC
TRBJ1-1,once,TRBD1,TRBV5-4,CASSPRTGVNTEAFF,TGTGCCAGCAGCCCGCGGACAGGGGTGAACACTGAAGCTTTCTTT
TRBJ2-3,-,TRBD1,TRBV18,CASSPGQGIGTQYF,TGTGCCAGCTCACCGGGACAGGGAATTGGCACGCAGTATTTT
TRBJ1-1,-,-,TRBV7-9,CASSQQQRNTEAFF,TGTGCCAGCAGCCAACAACAACGGAACACTGAAGCTTTCTTT
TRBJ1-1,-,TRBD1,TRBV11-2,CASSTRQGGTTEAFF,TGTGCCAGCAGCACCCGACAGGGGGGAACCACTGAAGCTTTCTTT
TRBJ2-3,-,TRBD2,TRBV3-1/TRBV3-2,CASSQVAGGRRDTQYF,TGTGCCAGCAGCCAAGTAGCGGGGGGGCGAAGAGATACGCAGTATTTT
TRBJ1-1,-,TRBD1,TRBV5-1,CASSAGTGGTEAFF,TGCGCCAGCAGCGCCGGGACAGGGGGCACTGAAGCTTTCTTT
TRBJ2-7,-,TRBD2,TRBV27,CASSPNPAGTYEQYF,TGTGCCAGCAGTCCCAACCCAGCGGGGACCTACGAGCAGTACTTC
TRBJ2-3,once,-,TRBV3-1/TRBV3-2,CASSQKQGHTQYF,TGTGCCAGCAGCCAGAAACAGGGCCATACGCAGTATTTT
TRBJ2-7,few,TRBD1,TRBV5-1,CASSPGQGGTYEQYF,TGCGCCAGCAGCCCGGGACAGGGAGGGACCTACGAGCAGTACTTC
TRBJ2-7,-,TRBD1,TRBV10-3,CAIRPGQGTYEQYF,TGTGCCATCAGGCCGGGACAGGGAACCTACGAGCAGTACTTC
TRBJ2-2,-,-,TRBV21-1,CASSKDPGGTGELFF,TGTGCCAGCAGCAAGGACCCCGGGGGCACCGGGGAGCTGTTTTTT
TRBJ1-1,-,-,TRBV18,CASSLTRNTEAFF,TGTGCCAGCTCCCTCACAAGGAACACTGAAGCTTTCTTT
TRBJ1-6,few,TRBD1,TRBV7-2,CASSLDRASPLHF,TGTGCCAGCAGCCTGGACAGGGCTTCACCCCTCCACTTT